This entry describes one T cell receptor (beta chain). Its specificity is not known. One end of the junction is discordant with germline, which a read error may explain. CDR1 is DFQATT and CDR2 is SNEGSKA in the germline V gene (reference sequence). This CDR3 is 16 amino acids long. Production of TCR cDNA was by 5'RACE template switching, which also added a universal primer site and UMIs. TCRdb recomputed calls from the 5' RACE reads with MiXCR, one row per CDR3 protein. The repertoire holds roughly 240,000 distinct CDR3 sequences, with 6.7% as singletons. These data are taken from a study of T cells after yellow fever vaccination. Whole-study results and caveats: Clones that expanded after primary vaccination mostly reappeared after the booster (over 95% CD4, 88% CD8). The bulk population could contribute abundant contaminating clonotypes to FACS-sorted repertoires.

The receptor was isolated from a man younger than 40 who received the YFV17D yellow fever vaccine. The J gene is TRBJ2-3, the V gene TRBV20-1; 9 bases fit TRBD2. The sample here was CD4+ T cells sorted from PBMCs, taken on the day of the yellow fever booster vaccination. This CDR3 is CCARGSSGRRVDTQYF. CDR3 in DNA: TGCTGTGCTAGGGGCAGTAGCGGGAGACGGGTTGATACGCAGTATTTT.